Each of the 22 T cell receptor beta chains below was sequenced from the same sample in a study of neurological immune-mediated disorders. Indicated time point: longitudinal time-point 1 (baseline). TCRdb re-derived calls from the 5' RACE reads in MiXCR, one entry per CDR3 protein. The sample gives 55,000 to 75,000 distinct CDR3 sequences, roughly 15% of which show up once; 4.6% is in the top ten. Sequencing used PBMCs. These receptors originate from a female donor with HTLV-1-associated myelopathy (HAM/TSP).

V is TRBV6-5 and J is TRBJ1-6; 8 bases align to TRBD1. The CDR3 loop spans 17 amino acids. V was clipped by 0 bases and J by 6 bases; unmatched bases: 7. Germline V lookup: CDR1 MNHEY, CDR2 SVGAGI. CDR3 loop: CASSYSLRGLSNSPLHF. The CDR3 DNA is TGTGCCAGCAGTTACTCCCTCAGGGGGCTCTCTAATTCACCCCTCCACTTT.

The V call is TRBV27, the J call TRBJ2-6; no definite D call. Between the trimmed V and J ends, which lost 3 bases and 3 bases, there was a span of 3 bases. This CDR3 comprises 13 residues. Per germline, CDR1 MNHEY and CDR2 SMNVEV (reference sequence). CDR3 amino acids: CASSFVGANVLTF. As DNA, the CDR3 is TGTGCCAGCAGTTTCGTTGGGGCCAACGTCCTGACTTTC. The variable domain in full, completed from reference TRBV27 and TRBJ2-6, reads EAQVTQNPRYLITVTGKKLTVTCSQNMNHEYMSWYRQDPGLGLRQIYYSMNVEVTDKGDVPEGYKVSRKEKRNFPLILESPSPNQTSLYFCASSFVGANVLTFGAGSRLTVL.

To note about this clonotype: A clone one base away is much larger, so this may be a read error. The J gene is TRBJ2-1, the V gene TRBV21-1; the table's D call of TRBD1 was not tested on the DNA. TRBV21-1 is termed a pseudogene. The CDR3 covers 16 residues. CDR3 DNA: TGTGCCAGCAGCGTTTTAACAGGGGTCCACGCCAATGAGCAGTTCTTC. Translated, it gives CASSVLTGVHANEQFF.

Comment on this clonotype: A much larger clone differs by one base, so this may be a read error. The J gene is TRBJ2-7, the V gene TRBV6-5, with a possible D match to TRBD1 (6 bases). The CDR3 has 12 amino acids. Germline loops: CDR1 MNHEY, CDR2 SVGAGI. The V and J ends lost 5 bases and 10 bases respectively, with 15 bases between them. The CDR3 coding sequence is TGTGCCAGCAGTGGACAGAATTTCGATCAGTACTTC. Amino acids: CASSGQNFDQYF.

This clonotype has at least ten counts. The V and J genes are TRBV27 and TRBJ2-3, with 12 bases fitting TRBD2. Germline V lookup: CDR1 MNHEY, CDR2 SMNVEV (reference sequence). The CDR3 contains 18 residues. The junction had 10 bases not matched to a gene; V was cut back by 3 bases and J by 3 bases. The CDR3 nucleotides read TGTGCCAGCAGTTTCTCTCCGGGACTAGCGGGCATAACAGATACGCAGTATTTT. It is translated as CASSFSPGLAGITDTQYF.

This clonotype has a count of ten or more. The chain is built from TRBV12-3 or TRBV12-4 and TRBJ2-7; D possibly matches TRBD1 or TRBD2 (5 bases each). The CDR3 spans 13 residues. V was cut by 5 bases and J by 3 bases, with 11 bases left in between. The CDR3 protein is CASSTGTVYEQYF. The CDR3 region has the DNA TGTGCCAGCAGTACCGGGACCGTCTACGAGCAGTACTTC.

Many counts were recorded for this clonotype. This rearrangement joins TRBV5-1 to TRBJ2-2; TRBD2 matches at 11 bases. This CDR3 has 16 amino acids. Germline V CDR1 and CDR2: SGHRS, YFSETQ. The trim removed 6 bases at V and 6 bases at J, leaving 10 bases unmatched. CDR3 loop: CASMGSGLAGAGELFF. For the CDR3, the DNA is TGCGCCAGCATGGGTAGCGGACTAGCGGGCGCCGGGGAGCTGTTTTTT.

This clonotype was seen at least ten times. The rearrangement uses TRBV5-1 and TRBJ2-3; D possibly uses TRBD1 or TRBD2 (5 bases each). Trimming removed 1 base from V and 2 bases from J, with 8 bases in between. CDR3 length equals 14 residues. Germline CDR1 SGHRS, CDR2 YFSETQ. The CDR3 nucleotides read TGCGCCAGCAGCTTGATCGGGGCCACAGATACGCAGTATTTT. Its translation: CASSLIGATDTQYF.

At least ten counts were recorded for this clonotype. The rearrangement joins TRBV20-1 to TRBJ1-2, with D possibly TRBD1 on 5 matching bases. This CDR3 has 15 residues. V was clipped by 6 bases and J by 5 bases, with 22 bases between them. Per the germline V gene, CDR1 is DFQATT and CDR2 is SNEGSKA (reference sequence). Here the CDR3 reads CSAIPGPPAFYGYTF. In DNA, the CDR3 is TGCAGTGCGATCCCGGGGCCGCCAGCATTTTATGGCTACACCTTC.

This clonotype was seen repeatedly, ten times or more. The chain links TRBV12-3 or TRBV12-4 to TRBJ2-2, with D perhaps matching TRBD2 (7 bases). Trimming cost V 11 bases and J 5 bases, with 15 bases left between them. CDR3 length: 13 residues. The DNA of the CDR3 is TGTGCCGCGCGGGGGCGCTGGACCGGGGAGCTGTTTTTT. Protein sequence: CAARGRWTGELFF.

This clonotype appeared many times. This rearrangement joins TRBV5-1 to TRBJ2-5; D is tentatively TRBD1 or TRBD2 (5 bases each). Trimming removed 4 bases from V and 4 bases from J, with 14 bases in between. Germline V lookup: CDR1 SGHRS, CDR2 YFSETQ. This CDR3 comprises 14 residues. The CDR3 DNA sequence: TGCGCCAGCAGCCCGGGACGGGCTTCAGAGACCCAGTACTTC. Amino acid sequence: CASSPGRASETQYF.

This clonotype occurred a few times. This chain links TRBV11-1 with TRBJ2-4, with D tentatively TRBD2 (6 bases). With 5 bases removed from V and 0 bases from J, the gap between germline ends came to 14 bases. This CDR3 has 16 residues. Looked up from germline, CDR1 is SGHAT and CDR2 is FQDESV (reference sequence). The CDR3 is CASSPGAGLAKNIQYF. CDR3 nucleotides: TGTGCCAGCAGCCCCGGGGCGGGACTAGCCAAAAACATTCAGTACTTC.

The V gene is TRBV6-6, the J gene TRBJ1-2; TRBD1 is a possible D gene (6 bases). The CDR3 length is 14 residues. The V gene's germline CDR1 is MNHNY and CDR2 SVGAGI (reference sequence). V was pared by 5 bases and J by 0 bases, with 10 bases between. CDR3 in DNA: TGTGCCAGCAGTGGACAGCTAGCTAACTATGGCTACACCTTC. It codes for CASSGQLANYGYTF.

This clonotype was picked up many times. The chain couples TRBV28 to TRBJ1-2; D gene unclear. Between the trimmed V and J ends, which lost 4 bases and 4 bases, there was a span of 16 bases. The CDR3 is 15 amino acids. CDR1 and CDR2 from the germline V gene are MDHEN and SYDVKM. This CDR3 is CASSSFSTSRYGYTF. In nucleotides, the CDR3 is TGTGCCAGCAGTTCTTTTTCTACCTCTCGCTATGGCTACACCTTC.

The genes are TRBV7-9 and TRBJ1-1; D gene uncertain. The CDR3 is 14 amino acids. V lost 1 base and J 3 bases, leaving 9 bases between the germline ends. Germline values: CDR1 SEHNR, CDR2 FQNEAQ (reference sequence). In DNA form, the CDR3 reads TGTGCCAGCAGCTTAGTTTCGAGGGACACTGAAGCTTTCTTT. It translates to CASSLVSRDTEAFF.

The sample holds many counts of this clonotype. The chain employs TRBV6-1 and TRBJ2-2, with 12 bases that match TRBD2. This CDR3 region has 16 residues. V lost 6 bases and J lost 5; bases outside the gene matches: 7. Germline V CDR1 and CDR2: MNHNS, SASEGT. CDR3 in DNA: TGTGCCAGCAGCACCGGGACTAGCGGGCGGACCGGGGAGCTGTTTTTT. It specifies CASSTGTSGRTGELFF.

The chain recombines TRBV5-1 with TRBJ2-1, with D tentatively TRBD1 (6 bases). The CDR3 contains 14 residues. Trimming stripped 7 bases from V and 4 bases from J, with 15 bases between. The V gene's germline CDR1 is SGHRS and CDR2 YFSETQ. The chain's CDR3 is CASGLRGKYNEQFF. CDR3 nucleotide sequence: TGCGCCAGCGGACTGAGGGGGAAATACAATGAGCAGTTCTTC. The variable domain in full, with the rest retrieved from reference TRBV5-1 and TRBJ2-1, is KAGVTQTPRYLIKTRGQQVTLSCSPISGHRSVSWYQQTPGQGLQFLFEYFSETQRNKGNFPGRFSGRQFSNSRSEMNVSTLELGDSALYLCASGLRGKYNEQFFGPGTRLTVL.

There are many counts of this clonotype. This chain joins TRBV7-9 and TRBJ2-7; 7 bases are a match to TRBD2. The CDR3 has 11 amino acids. The J segment lost 7 bases and the V segment lost 5 bases, leaving 2 bases of the junction unmatched. Germline V gene lookup returns CDR1 SEHNR and CDR2 FQNEAQ (reference sequence). The CDR3 DNA reads TGTGCCAGCAGCCTTAGCGGGGAGCAGTACTTC. Its protein is CASSLSGEQYF.

This clonotype occurred many times. The chain couples TRBV12-3 or TRBV12-4 to TRBJ2-7, with 9 positions matching TRBD1. This CDR3 region has 16 residues. J lost 0 bases, V lost 6 bases, and 9 bases had no gene match. This CDR3 is CASSLRGTGYSYEQYF. CDR3 bases: TGTGCCAGCAGCCTTCGTGGGACAGGGTACTCCTACGAGCAGTACTTC.

This clonotype was detected only a few times. The chain uses TRBV10-2 and TRBJ1-5, with D perhaps TRBD1 (5 bases). Trimming pared 0 bases from V and 5 bases from J, leaving 11 bases between. The length of the CDR3 is 15 residues. Germline CDR1 WSHSY, CDR2 SAAADI. In DNA, the CDR3 is TGCGCCAGCAGTGAGTCGAAAGCAGGGCATCAGCCCCAGCATTTT. Residues: CASSESKAGHQPQHF.

This clonotype was counted ten times or more. The rearrangement links TRBV28 to TRBJ2-3, with TRBD1 identical over 7 bases. Germline V CDR1 and CDR2: MDHEN, SYDVKM. V was pared by 8 bases and J by 6 bases, with 14 bases of the junction left unmatched. This CDR3 has 15 amino acids. CDR3 sequence: CASRTTGTVADTQYF. In DNA form, the CDR3 reads TGTGCCAGCCGTACGACTGGGACAGTGGCCGATACGCAGTATTTT. Using reference TRBV28 and TRBJ2-3 for the parts outside the CDR3, the full variable domain is DVKVTQSSRYLVKRTGEKVFLECVQDMDHENMFWYRQDPGLGLRLIYFSYDVKMKEKGDIPEGYSVSREKKERFSLILESASTNQTSMYLCASRTTGTVADTQYFGPGTRLTVL.

Ten or more counts support this clonotype. The CDR3 DNA reads TGTGCCACCAGGGTTCGACAGGGAGCCAACGAAAAACTGTTTTTT. This encodes CATRVRQGANEKLFF. V is TRBV24-1 and J is TRBJ1-4; 7 nucleotides agree with TRBD1. The CDR3 consists of 15 residues. Trimming cost V 7 bases and J 8 bases; bases outside gene matches: 12. Germline V gene data show CDR1 as KGHDR and CDR2 as SFDVKD.